The next 19 T cell receptor beta chains were all read from a single sample in a study of T cell changes during pregnancy in multiple sclerosis. TCRdb keeps only in-frame clones here, not all; method: immunoSEQ multiplex PCR. The sample includes roughly 90,000 clones, 91% of them seen just once. Sample: peripheral blood, taken before pregnancy. The receptors derive from a female donor with multiple sclerosis, enrolled in a pregnancy study.

V gene TRBV4-2 combines with J gene TRBJ1-1; D is undetermined. The CDR3 loop spans 16 amino acids. The V end was cut by 4 bases, the J end by 5 bases, with 20 bases between. Germline V gene sequence: CDR1 LGHNA, CDR2 YNFKEQ. The CDR3 loop is CASSPYLSNSRTEAFF. The CDR3 DNA sequence: TGTGCCAGCAGCCCTTACCTATCGAACAGCCGGACTGAAGCTTTCTTT.

J is TRBJ1-1 and V is TRBV6-5, with unresolved D. This CDR3 region has 13 residues. Germline V gives CDR1 MNHEY, CDR2 SVGAGI. Trimming left V 7 bases short and J 1 base short, with 10 bases between. The CDR3 loop is CASTLPGNTEAFF. In nucleotides, the CDR3 is TGTGCCAGCACCTTACCGGGGAACACTGAAGCTTTCTTT.

The chain uses TRBV7-8 and TRBJ1-4; 8 bases agree with TRBD1. The CDR3 is made up of 17 amino acids. Per the germline V gene, CDR1 is SGHVS and CDR2 is FQNEAQ. The ends lost 4 bases at V and 3 bases at J; junction bases unmatched: 10. CDR3 region: CASSSRTGSSPNEKLFF. The CDR3 bases are TGTGCCAGCAGCTCAAGGACAGGGTCTTCGCCTAATGAAAAACTGTTTTTT.

The chain links TRBV7-6 to TRBJ1-4, with D tentatively TRBD1 (5 bases). This CDR3 spans 14 amino acids. V was cut by 1 base and J by 8 bases, with 11 bases left in between. Germline V gene lookup returns CDR1 SGHVS and CDR2 FNYEAQ. CDR3 coding DNA: TGTGCCAGCAGCTTAGGTCAGGGAGGCGAAAAACTGTTTTTT. As protein: CASSLGQGGEKLFF.

The chain has TRBV11-3 and TRBJ1-1, with D possibly matching TRBD1 (5 bases). V lost 5 bases and J 5 bases, leaving 12 bases between the germline ends. The CDR3 is 13 amino acids. The V gene's germline CDR1 is SGHNT and CDR2 YENEEA. The CDR3 region is CASSQRGSTEAFF. CDR3 DNA sequence: TGTGCCAGCAGCCAAAGGGGTAGTACTGAAGCTTTCTTT.

The chain has TRBV18 and TRBJ1-6; 10 nucleotides agree with TRBD1. Germline lookup yields CDR1 KGHSH and CDR2 LQKENI. The CDR3 is 14 residues long. V gave up 3 bases and J gave up 9 bases; unmatched junction bases: 2. CDR3 amino acids: CASSPGTGVSPLHF. The CDR3 DNA reads TGTGCCAGCTCACCGGGGACAGGGGTTTCACCCCTCCACTTT.

The rearrangement uses TRBV27 and TRBJ1-1; possibly TRBD1 for D (5 bases). V lost 6 bases, J lost 1 base, and 12 bases lay in between. Germline V CDR1 and CDR2: MNHEY, SMNVEV (reference sequence). The CDR3 extends over 14 amino acids. CDR3 protein: CASRLLGGNTEAFF. CDR3 in DNA: TGTGCCAGCAGACTCCTCGGGGGGAACACTGAAGCTTTCTTT.

V gene TRBV27 combines with J gene TRBJ2-2; 7 bases align to TRBD2. J gave up 6 bases and V 1 base, and 8 bases lay outside the gene matches. Germline values: CDR1 MNHEY, CDR2 SMNVEV (reference sequence). The CDR3 spans 16 residues. CDR3 in amino acids: CASSLLRLAGPGELFF. The CDR3 bases are TGTGCCAGCAGTTTATTAAGACTAGCTGGTCCCGGGGAGCTGTTTTTT.

This sequence joins TRBV7-3 and TRBJ2-1; 10 bases fit TRBD2. The CDR3 has 15 residues. With V trimmed by 2 bases and J by 6 bases, 4 bases remained unmatched. The germline CDR1 and CDR2 sequences are SGHTA and FQGTGA. The CDR3 coding sequence is TGTGCCAGCAGCTTATCAGCGGGAGGGGCCAATGAGCAGTTCTTC. The encoded protein is CASSLSAGGANEQFF. Full variable domain (remainder filled in from reference TRBV7-3 and TRBJ2-1): GAGVSQTPSNKVTEKGKYVELRCDPISGHTALYWYRQSLGQGPEFLIYFQGTGAADDSGLPNDRFFAVRPEGSVSTLKIQRTERGDSAVYLCASSLSAGGANEQFFGPGTRLTVL.

The chain recombines TRBV9 with TRBJ2-2, with D unclear. With 0 bases removed from V and 7 bases from J, the gap between germline ends came to 10 bases. The CDR3 spans 14 residues. The germline CDR1 and CDR2 sequences are SGDLS and YYNGEE. The chain's CDR3 is CASSVAVRVGELFF. Written as DNA, the CDR3 is TGTGCCAGCAGCGTAGCGGTACGGGTCGGGGAGCTGTTTTTT.

This rearrangement joins TRBV7-3 to TRBJ1-3; 7 nucleotides agree with TRBD1. The CDR3 loop spans 15 amino acids. In germline, CDR1 is SGHTA, CDR2 FQGTGA. Trimming removed 5 bases from V and 2 bases from J; junction bases left unmatched: 6. The CDR3 DNA reads as TGTGCCAGCAGCCCCCACAGGGGACCTGGAAACACCATATATTTT. It codes for CASSPHRGPGNTIYF.

This clone has just one count. The rearrangement links TRBV19 to TRBJ1-5; 7 nucleotides agree with TRBD1. V trimming: 4 bases; J trimming: 4 bases; junction bases outside the gene matches: 1. Germline V gives CDR1 LNHDA, CDR2 SQIVND (reference sequence). CDR3 size: 13 residues. As DNA, the CDR3 is TGTGCCAGTAGTACGACAGGGAATCAGCCCCAGCATTTT. Translated: CASSTTGNQPQHF. Drawing the rest from reference TRBV19 and TRBJ1-5, the complete variable domain is DGGITQSPKYLFRKEGQNVTLSCEQNLNHDAMYWYRQDPGQGLRLIYYSQIVNDFQKGDIAEGYSVSREKKESFPLTVTSAQKNPTAFYLCASSTTGNQPQHFGDGTRLSIL.

The rearrangement links TRBV6-5 to TRBJ2-2, with 7 bases aligning to TRBD2. There are 16 residues in the CDR3. Trimming at V came to 2 bases and at J to 5 bases, leaving 8 bases not matched to a gene. Germline-derived CDR1 and CDR2 are MNHEY and SVGAGI. CDR3 protein: CASSYTREHRTGELFF. CDR3 sequence (DNA): TGTGCCAGCAGTTACACGCGGGAGCACCGTACCGGGGAGCTGTTTTTT.

The CDR3 DNA reads TGCGCCAGCAGCTTAGGTGACGAGGTACTTAGGCCCGGGGAGCTGTTTTTT. It is translated as CASSLGDEVLRPGELFF. The chain joins TRBV5-1 to TRBJ2-2; no reliable D call. There are 17 residues in the CDR3. Trimming took off 2 bases at V and 6 bases at J, with 20 bases between the two ends. Per the germline V gene, CDR1 is SGHRS and CDR2 is YFSETQ.

The chain carries TRBV5-8 and TRBJ2-1, with a possible D match to TRBD2 (7 bases). With 3 bases removed from V and 6 bases from J, the gap between germline ends came to 13 bases. CDR1 is SGHTS, CDR2 YDEGEE, per germline. The CDR3 has 14 amino acids. As DNA, the CDR3 is TGTGCCAGCAGCTGGGGGGGCGGTTCCAATGAGCAGTTCTTC. Amino acids: CASSWGGGSNEQFF.

A remark on this clone: The junction shows a germline mismatch at one end, possibly a read error. This same CDR3 is encoded by further DNA sequences in the sample. This chain connects TRBV4-2 to TRBJ2-7, with 8 bases fitting TRBD2. Germline CDR1 LGHNA, CDR2 YNFKEQ. This CDR3 has 17 residues. The CDR3 DNA is TGTGCCAGCAGCCAAGACAGGAACGGGAGGGGCTCCTACGAGCAATACTTC. Protein sequence: CASSQDRNGRGSYEQYF.

This chain links TRBV2 with TRBJ2-1; TRBD2 matches 8 bases. The length of the CDR3 is 14 residues. V lost 6 bases and J lost 3; bases outside the gene matches: 4. The germline V gene encodes CDR1 SNHLY and CDR2 FYNNEI. CDR3 in amino acids: CASRREGLYNEQFF. For the CDR3, the DNA is TGTGCCAGCAGACGGGAGGGCCTCTACAATGAGCAGTTCTTC.

This chain joins TRBV29-1 and TRBJ2-7; 7 nucleotides agree with TRBD2. Germline-derived CDR1 and CDR2 are SQVTM and ANQGSEA. The CDR3 contains 13 residues. V lost 6 bases and J lost 1; bases outside the gene matches: 6. CDR3 bases: TGCAGCGTCATGGGGAGGGATTCCTACGAGCAGTACTTC. Protein: CSVMGRDSYEQYF.

The rearrangement links TRBV5-8 to TRBJ2-3; 12 nucleotides agree with TRBD2. V lost 5 bases and J lost 3; bases outside the gene matches: 4. Germline loops: CDR1 SGHTS, CDR2 YDEGEE. CDR3 size: 15 residues. CDR3 region: CASSRLAGVTDTQYF. CDR3 in DNA: TGTGCCAGCAGTAGACTAGCGGGGGTAACAGATACGCAGTATTTT.